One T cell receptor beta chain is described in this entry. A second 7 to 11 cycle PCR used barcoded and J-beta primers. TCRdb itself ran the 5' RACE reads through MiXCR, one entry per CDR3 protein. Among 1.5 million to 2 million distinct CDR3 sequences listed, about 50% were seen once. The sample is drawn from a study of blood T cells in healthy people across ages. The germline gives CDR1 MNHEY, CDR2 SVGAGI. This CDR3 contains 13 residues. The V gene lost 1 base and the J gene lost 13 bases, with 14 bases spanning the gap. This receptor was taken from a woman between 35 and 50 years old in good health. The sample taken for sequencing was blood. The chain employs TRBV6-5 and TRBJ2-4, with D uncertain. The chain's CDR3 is CASSYYSWDEQYF. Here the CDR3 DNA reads TGTGCCAGCAGTTACTATAGCTGGGATGAGCAGTACTTC.